This TCR beta chain is drawn from a study of blood T cell repertoires in COVID-19. Study at large: Sample material is recorded as cDNA or gDNA derived from T cells, B-cell-depleted T cells, or PBMCs.

Trimming at V came to 7 bases and at J to 1 base, leaving 9 bases not matched to a gene. The germline gives CDR1 SGHAT, CDR2 FQNNGV. The CDR3 contains 16 residues. Profiled with immunoSEQ multiplex PCR; TCRdb holds only in-frame clones, not every one. The sample yields hundreds of thousands of clones, over 85% seen once. This chain joins TRBV11-2 and TRBJ2-2; 7 nucleotides align to TRBD2. The specimen was peripheral blood. This TCR came from a woman in her twenties or thirties with COVID-19, enrolled during active disease. The CDR3 spells CASTHLRGMNTGELFF. The CDR3 DNA follows: TGTGCCAGCACCCACTTGCGGGGGATGAACACCGGGGAGCTGTTTTTT.